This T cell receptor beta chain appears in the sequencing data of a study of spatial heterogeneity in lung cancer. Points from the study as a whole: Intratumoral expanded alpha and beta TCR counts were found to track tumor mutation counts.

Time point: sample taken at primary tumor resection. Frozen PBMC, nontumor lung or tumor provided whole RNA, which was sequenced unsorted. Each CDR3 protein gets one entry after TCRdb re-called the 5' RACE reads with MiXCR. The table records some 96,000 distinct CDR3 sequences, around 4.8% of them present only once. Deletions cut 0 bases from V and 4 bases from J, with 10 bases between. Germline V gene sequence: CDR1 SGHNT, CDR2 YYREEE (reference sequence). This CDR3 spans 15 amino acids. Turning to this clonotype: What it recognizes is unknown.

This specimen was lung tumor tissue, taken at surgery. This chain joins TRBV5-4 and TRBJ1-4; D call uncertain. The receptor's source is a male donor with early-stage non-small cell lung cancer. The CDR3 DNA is TGTGCCAGCAGCTTGGGGCCGGCCGGTAATGAAAAACTGTTTTTT. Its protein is CASSLGPAGNEKLFF.